These 26 T cell receptor beta chains were sequenced from one sample in a study of metastatic and nonmetastatic thyroid tumors (dated by TCRdb to 2020 to 2022). No patient had received any treatment before thyroid surgery. The library was obtained by PCR. Reads for this sample came from an Illumina HiSeq 4000. Clones were called with MiXCR by TCRdb after fastp trimmed the public reads at Q25, and only in-frame beta chains were retained. In all, the sample holds 75,000 to 95,000 clones, and approximately 12% of those were seen once. The top ten hold around 11% of the sample. Sequencing was carried out using blood. The receptor set was obtained from a female donor with papillary thyroid cancer or a benign thyroid nodule (not recorded which). Some clones in this sample may be carry-over from other donors' samples.

Remarks on this clone: A much bigger clone sits one base away, suggesting this may be a read error. Within the sample, other DNA sequences also encode this same CDR3. This chain joins TRBV11-2 and TRBJ1-2; TRBD1 aligns across 7 bases. The germline CDR1 and CDR2 sequences are SGHAT and FQNNGV. The CDR3 is made up of 16 amino acids. CDR3 in DNA: TGCGCCAGCAGCTCCACCCGGACAGGTGCTCGGAGTGGCTACACCTTC. Translation: CASSSTRTGARSGYTF.

This clone came up many times. This chain connects TRBV28 to TRBJ2-7; tentative D call: TRBD1 (8 bases). Trimming left V 5 bases short and J 0 bases short, with 14 bases between. The CDR3 has 15 residues. The germline V gene has CDR1 MDHEN and CDR2 SYDVKM. CDR3 nucleotide sequence: TGTGCCAGCAGTCCAGCGGGACAGGTCTCCTACGAGCAGTACTTC. This encodes CASSPAGQVSYEQYF.

This clone was recorded many times. The rearrangement links TRBV20-1 to TRBJ2-7; 7 positions agree with TRBD2. This CDR3 has 13 residues. After removal of 6 bases from V and 4 bases from J, the junction contained 9 bases not matched to a gene. In germline, CDR1 is DFQATT, CDR2 SNEGSKA (reference sequence). The chain's CDR3 is CSALLAGVYEQYF. As DNA, the CDR3 is TGCAGTGCGTTATTGGCGGGAGTGTACGAGCAGTACTTC.

This clone came up many times. The chain uses TRBV5-1 and TRBJ2-3, with TRBD2 matching over 10 bases. The J segment lost 3 bases and the V segment lost 0 bases, leaving 4 bases of the junction unmatched. Germline values: CDR1 SGHRS, CDR2 YFSETQ. The CDR3 has 16 residues. DNA of the CDR3: TGCGCCAGCAGCTTGGGGTCTAGCGGGAGTACAGATACGCAGTATTTT. Translating it yields CASSLGSSGSTDTQYF.

This clone was recorded at least ten times. This chain connects TRBV12-3 or TRBV12-4 to TRBJ2-2, with a tentative D call TRBD2 (6 bases). The V and J ends lost 3 bases and 6 bases respectively, with 17 bases between them. This CDR3 is built from 16 residues. The CDR3 here is CASSFIVGRGAGELFF. For the CDR3, the DNA is TGTGCCAGCAGTTTTATTGTCGGGAGAGGGGCCGGGGAGCTGTTTTTT.

This clone was counted many times. This chain joins TRBV6-2 or TRBV6-3 and TRBJ1-5; D uncertain. The CDR3 spans 11 residues. The V gene lost 5 bases and the J gene lost 3 bases, with 2 bases spanning the gap. The germline V gene has CDR1 MNHEY and CDR2 SVGEGT. The CDR3: CASSNNQPQHF. CDR3 sequence (DNA): TGTGCCAGCAGTAACAATCAGCCCCAGCATTTT.

The table lists this clone with many counts. Other DNA sequences in the sample encode the same CDR3. This sequence joins TRBV18 and TRBJ1-1; D is perhaps TRBD1 (6 bases). V lost 0 bases to trimming and J lost 1 base, with 9 bases between them. Germline CDR1 and CDR2: KGHSH and LQKENI. The CDR3 totals 15 residues. Here the CDR3 reads CASSPPAGENTEAFF. Written as DNA, the CDR3 is TGTGCCAGCTCACCACCGGCAGGGGAGAACACTGAAGCTTTCTTT.

At least ten counts were recorded for this clone. The chain combines TRBV2 with TRBJ2-2; TRBD2 agrees at 9 bases. The J segment lost 4 bases and the V segment lost 6 bases, leaving 12 bases of the junction unmatched. Germline V gene data show CDR1 as SNHLY and CDR2 as FYNNEI. The CDR3 covers 17 residues. CDR3: CASRGGLAKKGTGELFF. For the CDR3, the DNA is TGTGCCAGCAGGGGGGGACTAGCCAAAAAGGGCACCGGGGAGCTGTTTTTT.

This clone occurred many times. The rearrangement joins TRBV28 to TRBJ1-1; D might be TRBD1 (5 bases). CDR1 and CDR2 from the germline V gene are MDHEN and SYDVKM. This CDR3 has 14 residues. Trimming shortened V by 5 bases and J by 4 bases, and 14 bases separated the two germline ends. The CDR3 DNA reads as TGTGCCAGCAGTGCAGGGTCTCGGGGCACTGAAGCTTTCTTT. Translation gives CASSAGSRGTEAFF.

This clone has ten or more counts. V gene TRBV7-9 combines with J gene TRBJ2-1; TRBD2 matches 8 bases. The CDR3 length is 17 residues. V dropped 4 bases and J dropped 7; count of bases not matched to a gene: 15. Germline V gene data show CDR1 as SEHNR and CDR2 as FQNEAQ (reference sequence). CDR3 loop: CASSSSSGLAGKNEQFF. CDR3 DNA: TGTGCCAGCAGCTCCAGTTCCGGTCTAGCGGGCAAGAATGAGCAGTTCTTC.

This clone occurred a few times. The J gene is TRBJ1-1, the V gene TRBV27, with D hard to call. The CDR3 contains 12 residues. V lost 2 bases and J 10 bases, leaving 11 bases between the germline ends. CDR1 and CDR2 from the germline V gene are MNHEY and SMNVEV (reference sequence). The CDR3 spells CASSLMVSGAFF. The DNA of the CDR3 is TGTGCCAGCAGTTTAATGGTGAGTGGAGCTTTCTTT.

This clone was seen once. The CDR3, as DNA: TGTGCCAGCAGCTTAGATTTCGGTGATACGCAGTATTTT. Translated: CASSLDFGDTQYF. The chain uses TRBV11-2 and TRBJ2-3; D is unclear. Germline V gene sequence: CDR1 SGHAT, CDR2 FQNNGV. CDR3 size: 13 residues. Trimming removed 0 bases from V and 6 bases from J, with 7 bases in between.

Note on this clone: A read error may explain this, as a much larger clone is one base away. The chain is built from TRBV29-1 and TRBJ1-1, with unresolved D. Trimming pared 4 bases from V and 0 bases from J, leaving 9 bases between. There are 13 residues in the CDR3. The germline gives CDR1 SQVTM, CDR2 ANQGSEA. CDR3 nucleotide sequence: TGCAGCGTTGGTCGCAGGATGAACACTGAAGCTTTCTTT. This gives the protein CSVGRRMNTEAFF.

This clone was seen ten or more times. Here the CDR3 DNA reads TGCAGTGCTGTTAAAGCGGGGAGCTCCTACAATGAGCAGTTCTTC. It encodes CSAVKAGSSYNEQFF. J is TRBJ2-1 and V is TRBV20-1; 7 bases are a match to TRBD2. The germline V gene has CDR1 DFQATT and CDR2 SNEGSKA (reference sequence). The junction had 7 bases not matched to a gene; V was cut back by 5 bases and J by 0 bases. The CDR3 loop spans 15 amino acids.

This clone was recorded at least ten times. The chain couples TRBV9 to TRBJ1-6; D unclear. Germline V gene sequence: CDR1 SGDLS, CDR2 YYNGEE. V lost 3 bases, J lost 8 bases, and 12 bases lay in between. There are 14 residues in the CDR3. The CDR3 nucleotides are TGTGCCAGCAGCGCCTCTAGGGCGGATTCACCCCTCCACTTT. Amino acids: CASSASRADSPLHF.

There are many counts of this clone. The chain combines TRBV28 with TRBJ2-3; TRBD2 agrees at 8 bases. CDR1 is MDHEN, CDR2 SYDVKM, per germline. The CDR3 extends over 18 amino acids. V trimming: 4 bases; J trimming: 0 bases; junction bases outside the gene matches: 12. This chain's CDR3 is CASSSNPTSGISTDTQYF. The CDR3, as DNA: TGTGCCAGCAGTTCTAACCCCACTAGCGGAATTAGCACAGATACGCAGTATTTT.

Comment on this clone: Given a much more abundant clone one base away, this may be a read error. Other DNA variants within this sample encode the same CDR3. The chain couples TRBV15 to TRBJ2-3; 7 positions match TRBD1. CDR3 length: 14 amino acids. Germline assignment: CDR1 LNHNV and CDR2 YYDKDF (reference sequence). The CDR3 region is CATSRDSVKDTQYF. For the CDR3, the DNA is TGTGCCACCAGCCGGGACAGCGTGAAAGATACGCAGTACTTT.

This clone occurred many times. The V gene is TRBV28, the J gene TRBJ2-6, with unresolved D. The CDR3 has 15 amino acids. CDR1 MDHEN and CDR2 SYDVKM come from the germline V gene. V lost 3 bases and J 0 bases, leaving 6 bases between the germline ends. The CDR3 spells CASSFSSSGANVLTF. Here the CDR3 DNA reads TGTGCCAGCAGTTTTAGTTCCTCTGGGGCCAACGTCCTGACTTTC.

This clone was detected many times. The rearrangement joins TRBV11-1 to TRBJ2-1, with 11 bases that match TRBD2. The ends lost 4 bases at V and 6 bases at J; junction bases unmatched: 2. Germline V gene sequence: CDR1 SGHAT, CDR2 FQDESV (reference sequence). The CDR3 contains 14 residues. CDR3 bases: TGTGCCAGCAGCTGGGGACTAGCGGTCAATGAGCAGTTCTTC. Its protein is CASSWGLAVNEQFF.

This clone has only one observation. The rearrangement uses TRBV11-2 and TRBJ1-6; a weak D match, TRBD1 (5 bases). This CDR3 has 16 amino acids. In germline, CDR1 is SGHAT, CDR2 FQNNGV. Trimming removed 0 bases at V and 5 bases at J, with 11 bases between. CDR3 bases: TGTGCCAGCAGCTTAGATGGGGCAGGGAATAATTCACCCCTCCACTTT. Translated, it gives CASSLDGAGNNSPLHF.

The V gene is TRBV27, the J gene TRBJ1-6; the D gene is possibly TRBD1 (5 bases). Germline CDR1 MNHEY, CDR2 SMNVEV (reference sequence). The V and J ends lost 7 bases and 8 bases respectively, with 18 bases between them. The CDR3 loop spans 15 amino acids. CDR3 region: CASTPLGDPHSPLHF. The CDR3, as DNA: TGTGCCAGCACTCCCTTGGGGGATCCGCATTCACCCCTCCACTTT.

This rearrangement joins TRBV12-3 or TRBV12-4 to TRBJ2-7, with 12 bases lining up with TRBD2. The length of the CDR3 is 14 residues. Trimming cost V 6 bases and J 4 bases; bases outside gene matches: 4. Written as DNA, the CDR3 is TGTGCCAGCAGGAAGACTAGCGGGAGTTACGAGCAGTACTTC. Amino acids: CASRKTSGSYEQYF.

This clone was seen many times. V and J are TRBV28 and TRBJ1-2; possible D gene TRBD1, 5 bases. Deletions cut 3 bases from V and 8 bases from J, with 16 bases between. Germline CDR1 is MDHEN and CDR2 is SYDVKM. The CDR3 spans 14 residues. The DNA of the CDR3 is TGTGCCAGCAGTTTGGGGCGGCAAACGGGGGGCTACACCTTC. The encoded protein is CASSLGRQTGGYTF.

This clone was seen ten or more times. This sequence joins TRBV11-2 and TRBJ2-3; D is perhaps TRBD2 (6 bases). This CDR3 is 16 amino acids long. The V end lost 0 bases, the J end lost 2 bases, and 12 bases lay between the germline ends. Germline CDR1 SGHAT, CDR2 FQNNGV. CDR3 in amino acids: CASSLEAGQITDTQYF. CDR3 nucleotides: TGTGCCAGCAGCTTAGAGGCGGGGCAAATCACAGATACGCAGTATTTT. Full variable domain (outside the CDR3, taken from reference TRBV11-2 and TRBJ2-3): EAGVAQSPRYKIIEKRQSVAFWCNPISGHATLYWYQQILGQGPKLLIQFQNNGVVDDSQLPKDRFSAERLKGVDSTLKIQPAKLEDSAVYLCASSLEAGQITDTQYFGPGTRLTVL.

In its sample, this clone was seen many times. The chain uses TRBV11-3 and TRBJ2-1; 7 bases map to TRBD1. Trimming cost V 5 bases and J 2 bases; bases outside gene matches: 6. This CDR3 has 15 residues. CDR1 SGHNT and CDR2 YENEEA come from the germline V gene. The CDR3 DNA sequence: TGTGCCAGCAGCAGCCGGGACAGAGCCTACAATGAGCAGTTCTTC. Protein: CASSSRDRAYNEQFF.

At least ten counts were recorded for this clone. The V call is TRBV20-1, the J call TRBJ2-3, with 8 bases fitting TRBD1. This CDR3 region has 14 residues. The germline gives CDR1 DFQATT, CDR2 SNEGSKA (reference sequence). The V gene end was trimmed by 5 bases and the J gene end by 5 bases; junction bases not matched to a gene: 9. CDR3 DNA sequence: TGCAGTGCTCTCGACAGGGGTAGGGGAGATACGCAGTATTTT. Amino acids: CSALDRGRGDTQYF.